The 5 T cell receptor beta chains given below trace back to one sample, sequenced in a study of T cells after yellow fever vaccination. TCRdb recomputed calls from the 5' RACE reads with MiXCR, one row per CDR3 protein. The data contain about 550,000 distinct CDR3 sequences, over 15% of them singletons. The sample here was PBMCs, taken 15 days after the yellow fever booster vaccination. These receptors were collected from a man under 40 who received the YFV17D yellow fever vaccine.

This clonotype was detected a few times. V is TRBV6-2 or TRBV6-3 and J is TRBJ2-7, with 7 positions matching TRBD1. V trimming: 6 bases; J trimming: 3 bases; junction bases outside the gene matches: 2. CDR1 and CDR2 (germline): MNHEY, SVGEGT. The CDR3 covers 12 residues. CDR3 sequence: CASRGQLYEQYF. The DNA for the CDR3 is TGTGCCAGCAGGGGACAGCTCTACGAGCAGTACTTC.

This clonotype was detected a few times. The gene calls are TRBV12-3 or TRBV12-4 and TRBJ2-3; TRBD2 aligns across 15 bases. The CDR3 extends over 16 amino acids. The V gene end was trimmed by 6 bases and the J gene end by 7 bases; junction bases not matched to a gene: 8. CDR3 in DNA: TGTGCCAGCAGCCCCGGACTAGCGGGAGGGCGGAATACGCAGTATTTT. Translated: CASSPGLAGGRNTQYF.

The gene calls are TRBV7-9 and TRBJ2-1, with 9 bases identical to TRBD1. CDR1 and CDR2 (germline): SEHNR, FQNEAQ (reference sequence). V shed 6 bases and J 8 bases; nucleotides not matched to a gene: 14. The CDR3 consists of 16 residues. The CDR3 loop is CASRDWGQGGIYEQFF. DNA for the CDR3: TGTGCCAGCAGAGATTGGGGACAGGGAGGCATCTATGAGCAGTTCTTC.

This chain connects TRBV6-1 to TRBJ2-7; possibly TRBD1 or TRBD2 for D (5 bases each). Trimming took 8 bases from V and 3 from J, leaving 17 bases between them. The CDR3 extends over 14 amino acids. Germline V gene lookup returns CDR1 MNHNS and CDR2 SASEGT. The CDR3 region has the DNA TGTGCCAGCTCCAACGGGGCAGGGAGCTACGAGCAGTACTTC. The encoded protein is CASSNGAGSYEQYF.

The V call is TRBV7-9, the J call TRBJ2-7; D is possibly TRBD2 (6 bases). V lost 8 bases and J 0 bases, leaving 8 bases between the germline ends. The V gene's germline CDR1 is SEHNR and CDR2 FQNEAQ (reference sequence). This CDR3 is built from 12 residues. The CDR3 reads CASLGGSYEQYF. CDR3 nucleotides: TGTGCCAGCTTGGGGGGCTCCTACGAGCAGTACTTC.